The 12 T cell receptor beta chains below come from one sample, sequenced in a study of blood T cell repertoires in COVID-19. Assay used: immunoSEQ multiplex PCR; TCRdb lists only in-frame clones, some missing. The sample lists about 140,000 clones, roughly four fifths occurring once. The sequenced material came from PBMCs or T cells enriched from blood (not recorded which). Receptor source: a woman aged 18-29 years who had been exposed to COVID-19.

This sequence joins TRBV27 and TRBJ1-2; D possibly corresponds to TRBD1 (5 bases). Trimming pared 4 bases from V and 4 bases from J, leaving 16 bases between. The germline gives CDR1 MNHEY, CDR2 SMNVEV (reference sequence). CDR3 length: 15 amino acids. CDR3: CASSSSEGNFYGYTF. As DNA, the CDR3 is TGTGCCAGCAGTTCATCGGAGGGGAACTTCTATGGCTACACCTTC.

The chain links TRBV3-1 (or the pseudogene TRBV3-2) to TRBJ2-1; D might be TRBD2 (5 bases). CDR3 length equals 14 residues. The germline V gene encodes CDR1 LGHDT and CDR2 YNNKEL (reference sequence). Trimming took 0 bases from V and 9 from J, leaving 12 bases between them. The CDR3 DNA sequence: TGTGCCAGCAGCCAAGAGTCTAGCACTGCTGAGCAGTTCTTC. It codes for CASSQESSTAEQFF.

This clone was counted once. One junction end disagrees with the germline gene, perhaps due to a read error. The chain recombines TRBV2 with TRBJ1-2, with TRBD1 matching over 7 bases. CDR3 length: 12 residues. The germline CDR1 and CDR2 sequences are SNHLY and FYNNEI. The CDR3 DNA follows: TGTGCCAGCAGAAGCCTGAGACAGGGAATCCTTTTC. It specifies CASRSLRQGILF. The variable domain in full, completed from reference TRBV2 and TRBJ1-2, reads EPEVTQTPSHQVTQMGQEVILRCVPISNHLYFYWYRQILGQKVEFLVSFYNNEISEKSEIFDDQFSVERPDGSNFTLKIRSTKLEDSAMYFCASRSLRQGILFGSGTRLTVV.

The V gene is TRBV5-4, the J gene TRBJ2-7; 14 nucleotides agree with TRBD2. This CDR3 contains 15 residues. V lost 4 bases and J lost 6; bases outside the gene matches: 6. The germline gives CDR1 SGHNT, CDR2 YYREEE (reference sequence). Here the CDR3 DNA reads TGTGCCAGCAGCCACGGGACTAGCGGGAGTCTCGAGCAGTACTTC. Translating it yields CASSHGTSGSLEQYF.

In nucleotides, the CDR3 is TGTGCCAGCAGCCTCGGGACAGGGGATAACACCATATATTTT. Translation gives CASSLGTGDNTIYF. The chain uses TRBV7-9 and TRBJ1-3; 10 bases fit TRBD1. The CDR3 length is 14 residues. V lost 5 bases and J lost 7; bases outside the gene matches: 5. Germline V lookup: CDR1 SEHNR, CDR2 FQNEAQ (reference sequence).

V usage is TRBV13 and J usage is TRBJ2-1, with 8 positions matching TRBD1. This CDR3 contains 13 residues. Per germline, CDR1 PRHDT and CDR2 FYEKMQ (reference sequence). V lost 2 bases, J lost 9 bases, and 3 bases stayed unmatched. CDR3 loop: CASSLQGAREQFF. The CDR3 nucleotides read TGTGCCAGCAGCTTACAGGGGGCTCGTGAGCAGTTCTTC.

This chain connects TRBV7-9 to TRBJ1-1, with 8 bases identical to TRBD1. Unmatched junction bases numbered 6, after V lost 5 bases and J lost 1 base. This CDR3 has 15 amino acids. Germline CDR1 reads SEHNR; CDR2 reads FQNEAQ (reference sequence). Here the CDR3 DNA reads TGTGCCAGCAGCGGGCAGGGGGCGGCGAACACTGAAGCTTTCTTT. Encoded protein: CASSGQGAANTEAFF.

The chain is built from TRBV4-1 and TRBJ2-5, with D possibly being TRBD1 (6 bases). The ends were cut back, 1 base at V and 4 bases at J, with 10 bases in the middle. This CDR3 is built from 14 residues. In germline, CDR1 is MGHRA, CDR2 YSYEKL. The CDR3 sequence: CASSQAQGRETQYF. The CDR3, as DNA: TGCGCCAGCAGCCAAGCCCAGGGGAGAGAGACCCAGTACTTC.

The rearrangement joins TRBV4-3 to TRBJ1-4; D perhaps matches TRBD1 (6 bases). CDR3 length: 16 amino acids. Germline lookup yields CDR1 LGHNA and CDR2 YSLEER. Between the trimmed V and J ends, which lost 0 bases and 8 bases, there was a span of 16 bases. The CDR3 reads CASSQEGGGAREKLFF. The DNA for the CDR3 is TGCGCCAGCAGCCAAGAGGGTGGGGGCGCCCGGGAAAAACTGTTTTTT.

This clone was recorded once. V is TRBV5-1 and J is TRBJ2-1, with D possibly being TRBD2 (6 bases). CDR1 SGHRS and CDR2 YFSETQ come from the germline V gene. The V and J ends lost 6 bases and 4 bases respectively, with 14 bases between them. This CDR3 is built from 14 residues. The CDR3 reads CASTAGLEYNEQFF. CDR3 DNA sequence: TGCGCCAGCACTGCGGGACTGGAATACAATGAGCAGTTCTTC.

This clone occurred a few times. This sequence joins TRBV19 and TRBJ2-7, with 7 bases identical to TRBD1. Germline V gene lookup returns CDR1 LNHDA and CDR2 SQIVND (reference sequence). V shed 5 bases and J 2 bases; nucleotides not matched to a gene: 9. The length of the CDR3 is 15 residues. The DNA for the CDR3 is TGTGCCAGTAGTTTAGGACAGGTTCTTACCTACGAGCAGTACTTC. As protein: CASSLGQVLTYEQYF.

The chain couples TRBV18 to TRBJ1-2; maybe TRBD1 (5 bases). Trimming removed 8 bases at V and 4 bases at J, with 14 bases between. Germline values: CDR1 KGHSH, CDR2 LQKENI. The CDR3 is made up of 13 amino acids. The chain's CDR3 is CASIGGTSYGYTF. Written as DNA, the CDR3 is TGTGCCAGCATCGGGGGTACGAGCTATGGCTACACCTTC.